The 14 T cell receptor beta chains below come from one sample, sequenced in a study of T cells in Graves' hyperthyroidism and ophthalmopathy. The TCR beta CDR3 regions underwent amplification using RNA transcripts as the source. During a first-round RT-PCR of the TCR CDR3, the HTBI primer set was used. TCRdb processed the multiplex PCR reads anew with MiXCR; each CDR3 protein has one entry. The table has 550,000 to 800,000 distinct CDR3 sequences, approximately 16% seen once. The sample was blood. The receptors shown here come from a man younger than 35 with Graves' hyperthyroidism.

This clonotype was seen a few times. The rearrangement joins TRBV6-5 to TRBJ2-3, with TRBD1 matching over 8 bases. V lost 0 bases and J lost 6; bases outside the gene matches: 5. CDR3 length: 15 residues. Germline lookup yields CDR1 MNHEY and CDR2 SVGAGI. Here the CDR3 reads CASSYSPRGLDTQYF. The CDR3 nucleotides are TGTGCCAGCAGTTACTCCCCCAGGGGGCTTGATACGCAGTATTTT.

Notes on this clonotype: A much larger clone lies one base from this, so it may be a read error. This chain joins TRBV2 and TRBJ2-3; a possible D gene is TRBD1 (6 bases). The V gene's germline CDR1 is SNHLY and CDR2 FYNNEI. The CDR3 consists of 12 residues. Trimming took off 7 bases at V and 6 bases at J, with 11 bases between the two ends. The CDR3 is CASTTGPDTQYF. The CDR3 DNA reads TGTGCCAGCACGACAGGCCCGGATACGCAGTATTTT.

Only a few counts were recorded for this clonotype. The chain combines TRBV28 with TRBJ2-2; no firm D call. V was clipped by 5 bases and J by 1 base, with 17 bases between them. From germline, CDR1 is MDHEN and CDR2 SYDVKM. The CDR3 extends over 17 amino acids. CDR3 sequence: CASSHAAQMMNTGELFF. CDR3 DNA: TGTGCCAGCAGTCATGCTGCCCAAATGATGAACACCGGGGAGCTGTTTTTT. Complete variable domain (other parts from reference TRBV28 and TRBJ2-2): DVKVTQSSRYLVKRTGEKVFLECVQDMDHENMFWYRQDPGLGLRLIYFSYDVKMKEKGDIPEGYSVSREKKERFSLILESASTNQTSMYLCASSHAAQMMNTGELFFGEGSRLTVL.

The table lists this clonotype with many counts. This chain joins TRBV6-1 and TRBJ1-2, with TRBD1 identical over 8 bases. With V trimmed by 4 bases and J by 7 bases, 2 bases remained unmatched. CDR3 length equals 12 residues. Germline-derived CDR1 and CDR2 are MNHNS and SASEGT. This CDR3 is CASSGTGSGYTF. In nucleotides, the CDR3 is TGTGCCAGCAGTGGGACAGGGAGTGGCTACACCTTC.

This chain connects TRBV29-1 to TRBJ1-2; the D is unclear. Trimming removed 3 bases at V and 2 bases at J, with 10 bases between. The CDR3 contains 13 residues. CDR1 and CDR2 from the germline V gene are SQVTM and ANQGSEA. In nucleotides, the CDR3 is TGCAGCGTTGAGGAATCCTCCAACTATGGCTACACCTTC. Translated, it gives CSVEESSNYGYTF.

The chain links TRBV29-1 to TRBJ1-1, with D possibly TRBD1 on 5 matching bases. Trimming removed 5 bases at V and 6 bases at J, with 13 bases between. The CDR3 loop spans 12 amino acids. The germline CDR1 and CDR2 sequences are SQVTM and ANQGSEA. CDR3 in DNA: TGCAGCGTTCCTACAGGAGGGGCTGAAGCTTTCTTT. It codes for CSVPTGGAEAFF. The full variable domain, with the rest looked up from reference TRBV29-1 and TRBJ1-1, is SAVISQKPSRDICQRGTSLTIQCQVDSQVTMMFWYRQQPGQSLTLIATANQGSEATYESGFVIDKFPISRPNLTFSTLTVSNMSPEDSSIYLCSVPTGGAEAFFGQGTRLTVV.

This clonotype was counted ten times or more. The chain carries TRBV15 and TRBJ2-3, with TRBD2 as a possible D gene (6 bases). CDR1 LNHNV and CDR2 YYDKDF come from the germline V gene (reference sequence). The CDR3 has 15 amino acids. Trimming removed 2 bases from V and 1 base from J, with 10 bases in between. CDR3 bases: TGTGCCACCAGCAGAACAACGGGAGGCACAGATACGCAGTATTTT. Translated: CATSRTTGGTDTQYF.

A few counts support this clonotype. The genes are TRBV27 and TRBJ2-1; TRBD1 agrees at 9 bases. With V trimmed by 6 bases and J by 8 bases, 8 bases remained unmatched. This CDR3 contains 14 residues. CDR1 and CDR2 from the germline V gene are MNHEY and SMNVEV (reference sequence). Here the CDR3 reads CASRFDRGIDEQFF. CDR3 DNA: TGTGCCAGCAGATTCGACAGGGGGATAGATGAGCAGTTCTTC.

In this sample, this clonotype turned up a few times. The CDR3 protein is CASSPGTVGSPLHF. The CDR3, as DNA: TGTGCCAGCAGTCCCGGGACAGTGGGTTCACCCCTCCACTTT. The J gene is TRBJ1-6, the V gene TRBV12-3 or TRBV12-4; TRBD1 agrees at 7 bases. The ends lost 5 bases at V and 9 bases at J; junction bases unmatched: 7. The CDR3 has 14 amino acids.

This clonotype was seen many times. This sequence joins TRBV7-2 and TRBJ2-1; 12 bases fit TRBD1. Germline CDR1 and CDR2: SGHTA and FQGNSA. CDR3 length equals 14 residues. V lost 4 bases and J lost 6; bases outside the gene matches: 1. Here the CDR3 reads CASSSGQGANEQFF. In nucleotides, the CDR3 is TGTGCCAGCAGCTCGGGACAGGGGGCCAATGAGCAGTTCTTC.

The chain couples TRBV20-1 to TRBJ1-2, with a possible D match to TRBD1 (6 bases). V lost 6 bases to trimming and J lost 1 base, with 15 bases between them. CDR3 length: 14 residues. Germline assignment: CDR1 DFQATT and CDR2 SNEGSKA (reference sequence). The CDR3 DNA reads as TGCAGTGCCAGACCTAGGACAGATAACTATGGCTACACCTTC. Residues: CSARPRTDNYGYTF.

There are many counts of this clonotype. The CDR3 loop reads CSARDRLLGATEAFF. CDR3 DNA sequence: TGCAGTGCTAGAGATAGGCTTCTCGGGGCCACTGAAGCTTTCTTT. The chain joins TRBV20-1 to TRBJ1-1; D possibly corresponds to TRBD1 (5 bases). V was shortened by 0 bases and J by 4 bases, with 15 bases between the two germline ends. This CDR3 comprises 15 residues. In germline, CDR1 is DFQATT, CDR2 SNEGSKA (reference sequence).

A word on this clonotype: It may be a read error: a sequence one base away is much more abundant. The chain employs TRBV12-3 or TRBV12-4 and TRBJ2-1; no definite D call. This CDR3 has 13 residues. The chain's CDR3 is CAGSTGSYNEQFF. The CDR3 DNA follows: TGTGCCGGCAGCACTGGGTCCTACAATGAGCAGTTCTTC.

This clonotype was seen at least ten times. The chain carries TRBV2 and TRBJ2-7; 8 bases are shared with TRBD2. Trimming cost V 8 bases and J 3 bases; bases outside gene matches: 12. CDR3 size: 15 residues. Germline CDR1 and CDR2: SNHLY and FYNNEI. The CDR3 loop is CASSRRAGGIYEQYF. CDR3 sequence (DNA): TGTGCCAGCTCCCGGAGGGCGGGAGGAATCTACGAGCAGTACTTC.